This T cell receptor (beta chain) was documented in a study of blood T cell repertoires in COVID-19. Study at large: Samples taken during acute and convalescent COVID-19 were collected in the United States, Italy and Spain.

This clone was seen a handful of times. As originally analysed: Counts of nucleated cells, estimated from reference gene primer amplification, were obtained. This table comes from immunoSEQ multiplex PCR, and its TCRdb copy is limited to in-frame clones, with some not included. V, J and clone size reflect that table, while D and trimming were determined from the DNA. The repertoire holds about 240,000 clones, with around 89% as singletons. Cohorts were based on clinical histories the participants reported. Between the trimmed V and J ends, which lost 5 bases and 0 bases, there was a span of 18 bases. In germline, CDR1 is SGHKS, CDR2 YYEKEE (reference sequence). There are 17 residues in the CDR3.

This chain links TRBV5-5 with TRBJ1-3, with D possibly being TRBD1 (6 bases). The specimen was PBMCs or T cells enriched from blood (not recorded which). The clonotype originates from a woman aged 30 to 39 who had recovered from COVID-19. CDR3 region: CASSRAHTGYSGNTIYF. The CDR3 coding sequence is TGTGCCAGCAGTCGGGCACACACAGGGTACTCTGGAAACACCATATATTTT.